This T cell receptor (beta chain) emerged from a study of blood T cells in healthy people across ages. This CDR3 has 14 amino acids. V was clipped by 1 base and J by 4 bases, with 10 bases between them. Germline V gene sequence: CDR1 SGHTA, CDR2 FQGNSA. With a J-beta primer mix and a sample-barcoded 5' primer, a second PCR ran about 7 to 12 cycles. TCRdb called the 5' RACE reads again in MiXCR, with one record for every CDR3 protein. This table has 950,000 to 1,200,000 distinct CDR3 sequences, around two fifths appearing once. This clonotype was recorded a few times. Its specificity is not known. Study observations and caveats: Samples with more naive T cells showed higher observed beta diversity.

This chain uses TRBV7-2 with TRBJ1-2; tentatively, D is TRBD1 (6 bases). This clonotype was sampled from a man younger than 35 in good health. The sample was blood. CDR3 coding DNA: TGTGCCAGCAGCTTAGAAAGGGGGGCCTATGGCTACACCTTC. Its protein product is CASSLERGAYGYTF.